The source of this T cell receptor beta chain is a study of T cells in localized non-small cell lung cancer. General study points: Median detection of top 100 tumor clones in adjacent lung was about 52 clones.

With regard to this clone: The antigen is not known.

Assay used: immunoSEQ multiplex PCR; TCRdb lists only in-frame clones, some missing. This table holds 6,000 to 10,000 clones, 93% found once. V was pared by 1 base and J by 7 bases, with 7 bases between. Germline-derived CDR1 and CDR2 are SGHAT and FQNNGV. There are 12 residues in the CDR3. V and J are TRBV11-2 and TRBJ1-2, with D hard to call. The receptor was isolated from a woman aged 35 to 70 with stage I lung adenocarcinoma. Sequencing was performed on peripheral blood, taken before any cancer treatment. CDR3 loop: CASSLGGGGYTF. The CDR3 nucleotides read TGTGCCAGCAGCTTAGGGGGAGGTGGCTACACCTTC. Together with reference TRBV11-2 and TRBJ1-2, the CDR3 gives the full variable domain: EAGVAQSPRYKIIEKRQSVAFWCNPISGHATLYWYQQILGQGPKLLIQFQNNGVVDDSQLPKDRFSAERLKGVDSTLKIQPAKLEDSAVYLCASSLGGGGYTFGSGTRLTVV.